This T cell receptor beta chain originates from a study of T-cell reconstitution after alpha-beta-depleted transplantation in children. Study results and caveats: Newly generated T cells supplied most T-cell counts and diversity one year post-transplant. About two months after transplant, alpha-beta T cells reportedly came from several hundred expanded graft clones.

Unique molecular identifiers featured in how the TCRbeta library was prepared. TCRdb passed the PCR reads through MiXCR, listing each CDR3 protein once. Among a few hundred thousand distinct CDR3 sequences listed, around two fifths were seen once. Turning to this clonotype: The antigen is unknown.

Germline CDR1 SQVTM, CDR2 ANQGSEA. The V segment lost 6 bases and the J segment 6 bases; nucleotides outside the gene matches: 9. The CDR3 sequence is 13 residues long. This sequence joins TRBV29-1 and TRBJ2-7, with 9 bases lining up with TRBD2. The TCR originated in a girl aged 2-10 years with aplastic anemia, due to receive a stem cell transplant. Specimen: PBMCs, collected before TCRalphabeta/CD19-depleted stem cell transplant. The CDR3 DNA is TGCAGCGTCGCGGCGCTAGCGGGATCCGAGCAGTACTTC. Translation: CSVAALAGSEQYF.